What follows describes a single T cell receptor (beta chain). Its target antigen remains unknown. No quality values exist for individual bases; no much larger clone is one base distant. This sample stems from a study of CD8+CD57+ T cells in acquired aplastic anemia listed by TCRdb under 2018. Notes on the research overall: A mean of around 3.2 ug of DNA, ranging from about 0.17 to 30 ug, was extracted from sorted CD4+ and CD8+ cells. A CD8+CD57+ expansion meant a frequency higher than the mean frequency seen in healthy subjects.

V is cut by 8 bases and J by 14 bases, and the space between the germline ends is 19 bases. The CDR3 runs 12 residues from the cysteine to the phenylalanine. The sequence is cut down to CDR3 DNA, 36 bases in frame from base 1. CDR1 LNHNV and CDR2 YYDKDF were looked up in the germline V gene (reference sequence). What the research found in general, with its limitations: About 29 CD8+ CDR3 sequences were found to be shared between patients and controls, but these sequences appeared to be highly expressed in patients and within the immunodominant clones of the patients. Between patients and healthy controls, no significant difference in CD8+ Simpson's diversity was found (P=0.060).

Expansion of CD8+CD57+ cells had been shown by flow cytometry in the patients chosen for sequencing. Every patient had a diagnosis of severe acquired aplastic anemia based on International Study of Aplastic Anemia and Agranulocytosis and Camitta criteria. No therapy had been received by the patients at the time of blood sampling. In this study, sorted CD4+ and CD8+ T cells from the blood of healthy subjects and of severe aplastic anemia patients had their TCR repertoires deep-sequenced. Patients were enrolled under clinicaltrials.gov protocols 00001620, 01623167, 00001397, 00071045, 00081523 and 00961064 in the USA. Ficoll-Paque density gradient centrifugation was used to isolate peripheral blood mononuclear cells. Before DNA extraction, CD4+ and CD8+ T cells were sorted with FACS or magnetic beads. Profiling of TCR beta VDJ combinations and CDR3 sequences used genomic DNA as the template. An Illumina HiSeq 2000 was used for TCR repertoire sequencing. In the original analysis: Repertoire assessment relied on Simpson's diversity index, CDR3 size and DJ length profiles, and TRBV/TRBJ rearrangement plots. Whichever DNA sequence was most abundant in the deep sequencing data was defined as the immunodominant clone. CDR3 amino acid sequences were checked for sharing between subjects and were compared against published repertoires and the VDJdb database. The public sequencing data were trimmed at Q25 with fastp and processed into clonotypes with MiXCR by TCRdb, which kept only in-frame beta chains. Under each unique CDR3 protein, matching rows form one entry showing the most common genes and DNA. It is TCRdb's table, rather than the study itself, that gives the V and J calls and clone size. Present in this sample are about 260,000 distinct CDR3 sequences, approximately 86% of which were seen just once. The ten largest clones capture about 41% of the sample.

This TCR derives from a human donor with aplastic anemia. Material for sequencing was sorted CD4+, CD8+, or CD8+CD57+ T cells (not recorded which) from PBMCs. The chain links TRBV15 with TRBJ2-4; tentative D gene TRBD2, with 5 bases matching. The CDR3 corresponds to CATGGAGNNEYF. The base sequence is TGTGCCACCGGAGGAGCTGGGAACAATGAGTACTTC.